These T cell receptor beta chains were read from a single sample in a study of shared clonotypes between healthy human individuals. Data came from immunoSEQ multiplex PCR; TCRdb stores just in-frame clones and leaves some out. The table has roughly 700,000 clones, roughly 91% seen once; the top ten hold 30% to 35%. The sequenced material came from memory CD8+ T cells from PBMCs. Every receptor here comes from a man aged 18 to 30 in good health. Some clones in this sample may be carry-over from other donors' samples. The CDR3 runs from the conserved cysteine through the conserved F or W. A D gene is named only where the DNA matches it firmly. Only part of the rows carry a size: once, few, many, or a class if the clone is expanded.

v_call	clone_size	d_call	j_call	cdr3_aa	cdr3_nt
TRBV28	.	.	TRBJ1-5	CASRQGESNQPQHF	TGTGCCAGCAGACAGGGTGAGAGCAATCAGCCCCAGCATTTT
TRBV6-5	.	TRBD1	TRBJ1-1	CASSQYRTGVGEAFF	TGTGCCAGCAGTCAGTACCGCACAGGGGTTGGTGAAGCTTTCTTT
TRBV10-2	.	TRBD2	TRBJ2-7	CASMGFQTSGIFDSYEQYF	TGCGCCAGTATGGGATTCCAGACTAGCGGGATTTTCGACTCCTACGAGCAGTACTTC
TRBV7-3	.	TRBD1	TRBJ1-1	CASSSTGGNPEAFF	TGTGCCAGCAGCTCCACAGGGGGCAACCCTGAAGCTTTCTTT
TRBV19	.	TRBD2	TRBJ2-1	CASRGGLGYNEQFF	TGTGCCAGTCGTGGCGGACTAGGATACAATGAGCAGTTCTTC
TRBV5-8	once	.	TRBJ2-7	CASSDYYEQYF	TGTGCCAGCAGCGACTACTACGAGCAGTACTTC
TRBV5-3	.	.	TRBJ1-5	CARSFPTGFYSNQPQHF	TGTGCCAGAAGCTTTCCGACAGGATTCTATAGCAATCAGCCCCAGCATTTT
TRBV5-8	.	.	TRBJ1-1	CASSTEQGPEAFF	TGTGCCAGCAGCACGGAGCAGGGCCCTGAAGCTTTCTTT
TRBV7-6	.	.	TRBJ2-2	CASSRIATPGELFF	TGTGCCAGCAGCAGGATAGCTACCCCCGGGGAGCTGTTTTTT
TRBV11-2	.	.	TRBJ2-7	CASSLTPGDRKSYEQYF	TGTGCCAGCAGCTTGACCCCCGGCGACAGGAAATCGTACGAGCAGTACTTC
TRBV7-9	few	.	TRBJ1-1	CASSGLDTPEAFF	TGTGCCAGCAGCGGATTGGACACACCTGAAGCTTTCTTT
TRBV11-2	once	.	TRBJ2-1	CASSLSGTPADEQFF	TGTGCCAGCAGCTTAAGTGGGACGCCTGCCGATGAGCAGTTCTTC
TRBV6-5	.	.	TRBJ2-3	CASREGQPTDTQYF	TGTGCCAGCAGAGAAGGACAGCCCACAGATACGCAGTATTTT
TRBV19	once	TRBD2	TRBJ2-1	CASSEKTSALSYNEQFF	TGTGCCAGTAGTGAAAAAACTAGCGCACTATCCTACAATGAGCAGTTCTTC
TRBV6-5	.	.	TRBJ1-5	CASSTDRSQPQHF	TGTGCCAGCAGTACAGACAGGTCTCAGCCCCAGCATTTT
TRBV6-5	.	TRBD2	TRBJ2-1	CASSLAGGFHNEQFF	TGTGCCAGCAGCTTAGCGGGGGGTTTCCACAATGAGCAGTTCTTC
TRBV7-8	.	.	TRBJ2-1	CASSISPGIGENEQFF	TGTGCCAGCAGCATCTCCCCCGGGATTGGCGAGAATGAGCAGTTCTTC
TRBV28	.	.	TRBJ2-1	CASSGLVYNEQFF	TGTGCCAGCAGCGGACTGGTTTACAATGAGCAGTTCTTC
TRBV7-3	.	TRBD2	TRBJ2-1	CASSSSGRSSYNEQFF	TGTGCCAGCAGTTCTAGCGGGCGGAGCTCCTACAATGAGCAGTTCTTC
TRBV7-9	.	.	TRBJ1-5	CASSFGLGGGQPQHF	TGTGCCAGCAGCTTCGGACTGGGCGGGGGTCAGCCCCAGCATTTT
TRBV11-2	.	.	TRBJ2-7	CASSLGPGVAYEQYF	TGTGCCAGCAGCTTAGGGCCGGGGGTCGCCTACGAGCAGTACTTC
TRBV7-6	.	.	TRBJ2-7	CASSSRTDPSLYEQYF	TGTGCCAGCAGCTCCCGGACAGACCCAAGCCTCTACGAGCAGTACTTC
TRBV5-6	.	.	TRBJ2-7	CASSQGPVYEQYF	TGTGCCAGCAGCCAGGGACCAGTCTACGAGCAGTACTTC
TRBV5-1	.	TRBD2	TRBJ2-7	CASSKGLADSYEQYF	TGCGCCAGCAGCAAGGGACTAGCGGACTCCTACGAGCAGTACTTC
TRBV27	.	.	TRBJ2-1	CASSFSAYNEQFF	TGTGCCAGCAGTTTTTCAGCGTACAATGAGCAGTTCTTC
TRBV6-5	.	.	TRBJ1-1	CASSYLLRGLDTEAFF	TGTGCCAGCAGTTACCTTCTCAGAGGGTTGGACACTGAAGCTTTCTTT
TRBV7-2	.	.	TRBJ2-2	CASSPPGGLNTGELFF	TGTGCCAGCAGTCCCCCGGGGGGCCTGAACACCGGGGAGCTGTTTTTT
TRBV5-1	.	.	TRBJ1-1	CASSQPDQNTEAFF	TGCGCCAGCAGCCAACCGGACCAGAACACTGAAGCTTTCTTT
TRBV6-6	.	TRBD2	TRBJ2-7	CASSFSSGRYEQYF	TGTGCCAGCAGCTTTTCTAGCGGGAGGTACGAGCAGTACTTC
TRBV19	.	.	TRBJ1-2	CASSIGSGASDGYTF	TGTGCCAGTAGTATAGGATCGGGGGCAAGCGATGGCTACACCTTC
TRBV19	.	.	TRBJ2-1	CASYGPSGTSSYNEQFF	TGTGCCAGTTATGGCCCGAGCGGGACAAGCTCCTACAATGAGCAGTTCTTC
TRBV2	.	.	TRBJ2-5	CASSEAPTSWETQYF	TGTGCCAGCAGTGAAGCGCCGACTAGTTGGGAGACCCAGTACTTC
TRBV27	.	TRBD1	TRBJ1-3	CASRSRDSGLSGNTIYF	TGTGCCAGCAGAAGCCGGGACAGCGGTCTATCCGGAAACACCATATATTTT
TRBV27	.	.	TRBJ1-2	CASSPWGDGYGYTF	TGTGCCAGCAGCCCGTGGGGGGATGGTTATGGCTACACCTTC
TRBV7-9	.	.	TRBJ2-1	CASSTPPSEQFF	TGTGCCAGCAGCACCCCCCCTAGCGAGCAGTTCTTC
TRBV9	.	.	TRBJ2-1	CASSVGADPYNEQFF	TGTGCCAGCAGCGTAGGGGCAGATCCCTACAATGAGCAGTTCTTC
TRBV12-5	.	.	TRBJ2-1	CASGLAQGIEQFF	TGTGCTAGTGGTTTGGCACAGGGTATTGAGCAGTTCTTC
TRBV15	.	.	TRBJ2-1	CATSRSLDEQFF	TGTGCCACCAGCAGGAGTCTGGATGAGCAGTTCTTC
TRBV5-1	.	.	TRBJ1-1	CASSLVPGFSNTEAFF	TGCGCCAGCAGCTTGGTACCAGGCTTCTCGAACACTGAAGCTTTCTTT
TRBV6-5	.	.	TRBJ2-7	CASSPDGVSYEQYF	TGTGCCAGCAGTCCCGACGGGGTTTCCTACGAGCAGTACTTC
TRBV28	.	.	TRBJ1-1	CASSVWRFLLNTEAFF	TGTGCCAGCTCAGTTTGGAGGTTTCTCCTGAACACTGAAGCTTTCTTT
TRBV11-2	.	.	TRBJ1-1	CASSLGGVEAFF	TGTGCCAGCAGCTTAGGGGGGGTGGAGGCTTTCTTT
TRBV30	.	TRBD2	TRBJ2-3	CAWSLAGGRDTQYF	TGTGCCTGGAGTCTAGCGGGAGGGCGAGATACGCAGTATTTT
TRBV5-1	.	.	TRBJ2-7	CASRLTGYEQYF	TGCGCCAGCAGGCTGACAGGCTACGAGCAGTACTTC
TRBV28	.	TRBD2	TRBJ2-7	CASSSPLAGAGEQYF	TGTGCCAGCAGTTCCCCACTAGCGGGAGCGGGCGAGCAGTACTTC
TRBV15	.	TRBD1	TRBJ2-2	CATSSDRGYTGELFF	TGTGCCACCAGCAGTGACAGGGGGTACACCGGGGAGCTGTTTTTT
TRBV28	.	TRBD1	TRBJ2-3	CASSYYAGTGRPDTQYF	TGTGCCAGCAGTTACTACGCCGGGACAGGGAGGCCAGATACGCAGTATTTT